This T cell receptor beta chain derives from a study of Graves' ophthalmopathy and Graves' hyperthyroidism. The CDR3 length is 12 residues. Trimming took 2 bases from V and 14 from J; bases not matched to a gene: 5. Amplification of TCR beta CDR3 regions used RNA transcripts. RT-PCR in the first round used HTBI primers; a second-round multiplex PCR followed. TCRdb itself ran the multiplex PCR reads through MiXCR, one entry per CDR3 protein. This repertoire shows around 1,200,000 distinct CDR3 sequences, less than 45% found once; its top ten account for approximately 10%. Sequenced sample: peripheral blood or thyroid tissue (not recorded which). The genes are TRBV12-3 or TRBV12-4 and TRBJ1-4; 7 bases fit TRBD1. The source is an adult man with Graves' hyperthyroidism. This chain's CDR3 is CASSLWQGGLFF. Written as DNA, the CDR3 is TGTGCCAGCAGTTTATGGCAGGGGGGGCTGTTTTTT.